The rows below give T cell receptor beta chains drawn from one sample of a study of cytomegalovirus exposure and HLA in healthy donors. Using immunoSEQ multiplex PCR, the repertoire was profiled, and TCRdb retains in-frame clones only, with some absent. The sample lists more than 150,000 clones, 75% to 90% occurring once. Sequenced input: PBMCs. The source of these receptors is a girl between 5 and 17 years old in good health and CMV-seropositive. Both conserved end residues are part of each CDR3. The D gene is left open where the match is weak. Clone size is given for some rows only: seen once, a few or many times, or a class if the clone is expanded.

TRBV5-1,TRBJ1-5,NA,once,TGCGCCAGCAGCTTTACCGGGGGCAATCAGCCCCAGCATTTT,CASSFTGGNQPQHF
TRBV5-6,TRBJ2-1,TRBD2,NA,TGTGCCAGCAGCTCAGAAGGGACTAGCAGCTACAATGAGCAGTTCTTC,CASSSEGTSSYNEQFF
TRBV7-9,TRBJ2-5,NA,NA,TGTGCCAGCAGCTTAGAAGGGGGCCAAGAGACCCAGTACTTC,CASSLEGGQETQYF
TRBV7-6,TRBJ2-7,TRBD1,once,TGTGCCAGCAGCGAGAGATTGGGGACAGGGCGGTACGAGCAGTACTTC,CASSERLGTGRYEQYF
TRBV27,TRBJ2-7,NA,once,TGTGCCAGCAGGACCGCCAGGGGACAACCATTCTACGAGCAGTACTTC,CASRTARGQPFYEQYF
TRBV15,TRBJ1-4,TRBD1,NA,TGTGCCACCAGCAGAGATTGGGGACAGGGAGTATATCTGTTTTTT,CATSRDWGQGVYLFF
TRBV6-5,TRBJ1-1,TRBD1,NA,TGTGCCAGCAGTTACACCTGGACAGGAAAGGACACTGAAGCTTTCTTT,CASSYTWTGKDTEAFF
TRBV2,TRBJ1-2,NA,few,TGTGCCAGCAACATAGACACGGCGGGTGGCACCTTC,CASNIDTAGGTF
TRBV7-6,TRBJ1-1,NA,NA,TGTGCCAGCAGCTTAGTCGCGGGGGCGCAGGCTGAAGCTTTCTTT,CASSLVAGAQAEAFF
TRBV7-6,TRBJ1-3,NA,NA,TGTGCCAGCAGCTTAGGGGCCCTCGTTTCTGGAAACACCATATATTTT,CASSLGALVSGNTIYF
TRBV2,TRBJ2-7,NA,NA,TGTGCCAGCGAGGGGGATCTCTCCTACGAGCAGTACTTC,CASEGDLSYEQYF
TRBV4-1,TRBJ1-5,NA,NA,TGCGCCAGCAGCCAAGCGGGGTCGGGGATAGGTGGCAATCAGCCCCAGCATTTT,CASSQAGSGIGGNQPQHF